The T cell receptor beta chain described here comes from a study of shared clonotypes between healthy human individuals. CD45RO negativity and positive selection for CCR7 defined naive CD8 cells, a population that excluded terminally differentiated effector memory CD45RA+ cells. For every subset, genomic DNA was evenly distributed across several immunoSEQ plates. Libraries were prepared by immunoSEQ multiplex PCR; TCRdb keeps only in-frame clonotypes and omits some of them. The sample gives about 2 million clones, just under 95% of which show up once; more than 0.95% is in the top ten. Input material: naive CD8+ T cells sorted from blood. The sequence derives from a man younger than 35 in good health.

CDR3 nucleotide sequence: TGTGCCAGCAGCTTAGCCAGCTACCCGCCCTACAATGAGCAGTTCTTC. This translates into CASSLASYPPYNEQFF. The J gene is TRBJ2-1, the V gene TRBV7-9; unclear D gene. Trimming removed 0 bases at V and 2 bases at J, with 11 bases between. Per the germline V gene, CDR1 is SEHNR and CDR2 is FQNEAQ (reference sequence). The CDR3 contains 16 residues.